This TCR beta chain was sequenced during a study of shared clonotypes between healthy human individuals. V lost 0 bases and J 3 bases, leaving 14 bases between the germline ends. Germline V lookup: CDR1 SGHAT, CDR2 FQNNGV. This CDR3 has 16 amino acids. Evenly divided among several immunoSEQ plates was the genomic DNA of each subset. Sequenced by immunoSEQ multiplex PCR; TCRdb stores in-frame clones only, minus some. This table has millions of clones, 85% to 95% appearing once. The sequenced sample consisted of naive CD4+ T cells sorted from blood. As for subset: CD45RA+ positively selected. This clonotype was obtained from a young man in good health. The genes are TRBV11-2 and TRBJ2-5; tentative D call: TRBD1 (5 bases). Here the CDR3 reads CASSLDQKGREETQYF. The CDR3 DNA follows: TGTGCCAGCAGCTTAGATCAAAAGGGGCGCGAAGAGACCCAGTACTTC.